This T cell receptor (beta chain) was sequenced during a study of beta chain features in type 1 diabetes. Expressed TCRB transcripts were sequenced, since all the RNA that had been isolated was reverse transcribed. Reads from naive, central memory and regulatory T cell samples averaged around 3.6 million. Generated by immunoSEQ multiplex PCR, the TCRdb table keeps only in-frame clones and is missing some. The sample contains 200,000 to 250,000 clones, 68% of which appear only once. V was pared by 7 bases and J by 5 bases, with 10 bases of the junction left unmatched. Per the germline V gene, CDR1 is SQVTM and CDR2 is ANQGSEA. The CDR3 extends over 15 amino acids. Sampling consisted of one heparinised blood draw per donor, averaging about 116 mL.

The chain has TRBV29-1 and TRBJ2-5, with 13 bases identical to TRBD2. The receptor was isolated from a man aged 25-40 years in good health. Sequences were obtained from naive CD4+ T cells from blood. For the CDR3, the DNA is TGCAGCGCCACAGGACTAGCGGGGGCCGGGGAGACCCAGTACTTC. Amino acid sequence: CSATGLAGAGETQYF.